This T cell receptor (beta chain) was recovered during a study of cytomegalovirus exposure and HLA in healthy donors (dated by TCRdb to the late 2010s). Background for the entire study: An earlier analysis of some 550 of the donors reported roughly 270 Gb of sequence data and 117 million unique TCR beta sequences from 150 million to 200 million T cells. An early release that covered about 600 HLA-typed donors contained approximately 300 gigabases of sequencing data and roughly 84 million unique TCR sequences. Among the approximately 400 genotyped donors, approximately 77% belonged to the genetic ancestry cluster associated with self-reported Caucasian donors. The aim of the study was to test whether cataloging public T cell receptors could identify signatures of past pathogen exposure. The study used immunosequencing to profile the T cell repertoires of 666 subjects and linked those repertoires to cytomegalovirus serostatus. Along with the approximately 700-subject first cohort, a separate validation cohort of over a hundred different subjects was used. To predict cytomegalovirus infection status, the study brought together high-throughput TCR immunosequencing, statistical association of individual TCRs with disease status, and machine learning. A later analysis re-examined previously published TCR beta repertoires from 500 to 700 donors and added high-resolution HLA genotyping to investigate patterns of TCR occurrence. The later analysis used no new phenotypic data to find candidate immune exposures, relying instead on TCR beta sequences and their occurrence across donors. In an earlier analysis of roughly 600 of the donors, high-throughput TCR beta sequencing was used to judge whether each TCR beta V gene segment behaved as functional or pseudogenic. Alongside the repertoire data, information on donor age, sex, ethnicity and CMV serostatus was compiled. Genome-wide SNP genotypes for about 65% of the roughly 670 donors were used in a later genetic analysis, which treated that subset as a discovery cohort. Every discovery cohort repertoire had been produced on one sequencing platform. HLA typing included class I and class II loci at four-digit resolution. The number of donors typed differed by locus, with roughly 629-640 for A, B, C, DRB1 and DQB1, over 500 for DQA1, 600 to 610 for DPA1, and approximately 470 for DPB1. Roughly five DR-DQ haplotypes were handled as single units for association and clustering because linkage in the cohort was strong. On average, over 200,000 unique TCR beta nucleotide sequences were sequenced per donor among a few hundred genotyped donors of the cohort, with roughly 18% of those sequences being non-productive.

As encoded in the germline V gene, CDR1 is SGHDT while CDR2 is YYEEEE. The CDR3 starts with the cysteine, ends with the phenylalanine, and has 11 residues. Only the CDR3 portion is preserved as DNA: 33 bases, with reading frame beginning at the first base. About this clone itself: This clone's antigen is unknown. One end of the junction fails to match germline, which may point to a read error.

The paper's findings and limits, for the study overall: Broadly in line with IMGT annotations, most TCR beta V segments showed up in productive rearrangements about 87% or about 30% of the time in an earlier analysis of 450 to 750 of the donors. The cohort was sequenced for TCR beta chains only, and without alpha or paired-chain data the features that could be detected were limited. The sequencing pipeline was judged likely to have produced a cluster of highly shared sequence variants as a technical artifact. Roughly uniform sequencing depth across donors was assumed in presence/absence analyses, although this assumption may not hold. Compared with equally common non-associated chains, HLA-associated TCR beta chains in a later analysis were more clonally expanded and had lower generation probabilities. It was suggested by the authors that the approach could potentially be generalized to other disease states and immunological phenotypes. CMV serostatus was the only immune exposure information available for the cohort. At a false discovery rate of 0.05, a later analysis linked under 20,000 TCR beta sequences to specific HLA alleles. Because HLA typing was unavailable for some donors at each locus, only the typed subset was used in association tests. According to a later genetic analysis, donors in an Asian-associated ancestry cluster had fewer N-insertions in productive TCRs than the roughly 700-donor mean. An association between a missense DCLRE1C variant and V-gene and J-gene trimming of TCR beta chains was found in a later genetic analysis and replicated in an independent cohort. A few of the identified cytomegalovirus-associated TCR beta chains were confirmed in vitro to be specific for cytomegalovirus antigens. Assigning TCR associations to individual alleles was difficult when HLA alleles, especially DR and DQ, strongly co-occurred. While some public TCRs were present in many individuals, most TCR sequences turned up only very rarely across donors. A further reported finding was that TCR beta sequences accurately predicted the HLA-A and HLA-B alleles for most subjects in the first cohort. According to a later analysis, parvovirus B19, influenza, CMV and Epstein-Barr virus appeared linked to several top co-occurrence clusters. The study listed 150 to 200 TCR beta chains as associated with cytomegalovirus. In a later analysis, the rate of TCR association differed among HLA loci, with DRB1 alleles having the most associated TCRs and HLA-C alleles having the fewest. Linkage disequilibrium might explain the correlated functional status among segregating V segments, but an unknown experimental factor could not be excluded. The classifier was reported to diagnose cytomegalovirus status with high specificity and sensitivity in both the original and validation cohorts. The 87-base-pair reads could not distinguish some IMGT-functional V segments, including TRBV6-2 and TRBV6-3, so those segments were excluded. The earlier analysis of 450 to 700 of the donors excluded roughly 17 rarely observed V segments, including chromosome 9 orphons, because counts were too low. According to a later analysis, most CMV-associated TCR beta chains appeared to be HLA-restricted, and the HLA associations seemed to be driven largely by CMV exposure.

Libraries were made using the immunoSEQ multiplex PCR assay. For the multiplex PCR, a mixture combining 60 forward primers for TCR Vbeta segments and 13 reverse primers for TCR Jbeta segments was used. Amplification of the CDR3 region of rearranged TCR beta genes was performed with a multiplex PCR assay on genomic DNA. On the Illumina HiSeq System, the amplified TCR beta libraries were sequenced as 87-base-pair reads. Concerning the study's data processing: A later analysis tallied roughly 80 million unique TCR beta chains across the approximately 670 repertoires, and approximately 11 million of those chains were shared by two or more donors. Raw reads were error-corrected and collapsed into unique sequences by a nearest-neighbor algorithm in which closely related sequences were merged to remove PCR and sequencing errors. Alignment of CDR3 sequences to IMGT reference sequences was used to assign V, D and J gene segments. For a sequence to be retained, at least a six-nucleotide match to both a V gene segment and a J gene segment was required. Rearrangements were classified as productive when the CDR3 lacked stop codons and remained in frame with V and J, and all other rearrangements were classified as non-productive. Following IMGT convention, CDR3 was defined as the stretch from the second conserved V-encoded cysteine up to the conserved J-encoded phenylalanine. The earlier analysis of some 550 of the donors excluded any sequence lacking an unambiguous match to a single V gene segment. An earlier analysis of fewer than 750 of the donors classified V segments as functional when productive rearrangements were above 56.7% and as segregating when the standard deviation between donors was above 5%. A statistical classification framework was built for diagnosing cytomegalovirus status from the catalog of TCR beta chain sequences. A later analysis assigned V and J genes by comparing TCR nucleotide sequences with IMGT/GENE-DB human TR gene sequences. A later analysis assigned CDR3 sequences and most-parsimonious VDJ recombination scenarios with the TCRdist pipeline. A later analysis defined each TCR beta chain by its CDR3 amino acid sequence plus V-gene family, and excluded reads lacking a unique V-gene family. A later analysis removed several hundred highly shared, low-generation-probability nucleotide sequences to deal with suspected cross-contamination and a sequencing artifact. In a later analysis, a clonal expansion index for each public chain was calculated from normalized within-repertoire ranks of inferred template counts. In a later analysis, generation probabilities were computed with a VDJ recombination model fitted to out-of-frame rearrangements, and the resulting probabilities were checked against IGoR. A later analysis scored TCR-TCR, TCR-HLA and TCR-CMV co-occurrence with hypergeometric tests, applying a repertoire-size bias correction to TCR pairs. False discovery rates were estimated in a later analysis by permuting HLA or CMV assignments 20 times. In a later analysis, co-occurring TCRs were grouped with DBSCAN, and TCRdist sequence similarity was added when clustering was performed within HLA-allele-positive subsets. Repertoires with fewer than 30,000 or more than 120,000 public chains, plus five repertoires with anomalous nucleotide sharing, were excluded from co-occurrence clustering. TCRdb holds this immuneACCESS table with in-frame rearrangements only. Some clones are missing; in checked studies, unresolved V genes explain under half, and the rest has no known cause. V and J calls and clone size come straight from that table; D and trimming were deduced from the DNA. The sample yields some 97,000 clones; 65% to 80% were counted once. 3% to 4.5% of the sample comes from the top ten.

The cohort comprised some 700 healthy bone marrow donors. Cohort members were all nominally healthy when sampled, although unrecorded immune exposures were likely present. The donor tested CMV seropositive, placing the donor among the 289 seropositive members of the cohort. A peripheral blood sample was provided by each donor, and peripheral blood mononuclear cells were used for TCR beta sequencing. Genomic DNA extraction from the blood cell samples was performed with the Qiagen DNeasy Blood Extraction Kit. Sequencing used PBMCs. Recombination linked TRBV5-6 to TRBJ2-7; TRBD1 lines up with 8 middle nucleotides. This clonotype was sampled from a woman in her forties or fifties in good health and CMV-seropositive. The bases read TGTGCCAGCAGCGGGACGGGACAGGCAAACTTC. This encodes CASSGTGQANF.